The text below deals with one T cell receptor (beta chain). In the study's own analysis: Cell counts per sample came from amplifying reference gene primers. Clones were read by immunoSEQ multiplex PCR, and TCRdb kept only the in-frame ones, dropping some. The V and J calls and clone size were taken over from that table, and D and trimming were inferred from the DNA. This sample has approximately 190,000 clones, with over 80% found just once. The source of the sample is a study of blood T cell repertoires in COVID-19. Overall study context: Material from acute and convalescent COVID-19 was sourced from the United States, Italy and Spain. From T cells, B-cell-depleted T cells, or PBMCs came the material, which was cDNA or gDNA.

Trimming removed 3 bases from V and 7 bases from J, with 19 bases in between. In germline, CDR1 is KGHSH, CDR2 LQKENI. The CDR3 is 16 amino acids. This TCR derives from a woman in her forties with acute or convalescent COVID-19. The source material was peripheral blood. This chain connects TRBV18 to TRBJ2-4, with a weak D call TRBD2 (5 bases). The CDR3 loop is CASSPGVGVLRNIQYF. The CDR3 nucleotides are TGTGCCAGCTCACCGGGCGTGGGAGTTCTACGGAACATTCAGTACTTC. Combining the CDR3 with reference TRBV18 and TRBJ2-4 gives the whole variable domain NAGVMQNPRHLVRRRGQEARLRCSPMKGHSHVYWYRQLPEEGLKFMVYLQKENIIDESGMPKERFSAEFPKEGPSILRIQQVVRGDSAAYFCASSPGVGVLRNIQYFGAGTRLSVL.